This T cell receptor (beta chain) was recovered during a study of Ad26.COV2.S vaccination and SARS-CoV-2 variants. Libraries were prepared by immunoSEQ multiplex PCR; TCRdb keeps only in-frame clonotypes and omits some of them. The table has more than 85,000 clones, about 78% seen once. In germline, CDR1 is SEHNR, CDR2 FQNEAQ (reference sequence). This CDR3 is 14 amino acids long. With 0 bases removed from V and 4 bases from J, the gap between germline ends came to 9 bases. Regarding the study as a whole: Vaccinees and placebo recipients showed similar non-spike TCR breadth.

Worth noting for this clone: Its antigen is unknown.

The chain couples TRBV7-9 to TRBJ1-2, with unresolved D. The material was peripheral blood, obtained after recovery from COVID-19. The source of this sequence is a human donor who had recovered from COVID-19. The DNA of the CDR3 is TGTGCCAGCAGCTTAGCCACAGCACGCTATGGCTACACCTTC. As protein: CASSLATARYGYTF.